This TCR beta chain was profiled in a study of blood T cell repertoires in COVID-19. As for the study in general: COVID-19 samples collected from the United States, Italy and Spain covered acute and convalescent phases. PBMCs, B-cell-depleted T cells, or T cells were the source of the cDNA or gDNA that made up the material.

Per the authors' pipeline: For nucleated cells, counts were estimated from reference gene primer amplification. Clones were sequenced by immunoSEQ multiplex PCR, and TCRdb holds only the in-frame ones, with some missing. V, J and clone size derive from that table, while D and trimming were established from the DNA sequence. The data hold roughly 220,000 clones, with roughly four fifths observed a single time. Germline V gives CDR1 SGHRS, CDR2 YFSETQ. Trimming removed 4 bases from V and 5 bases from J; junction bases left unmatched: 10. The CDR3 runs 16 residues. The source material was peripheral blood. The rearrangement uses TRBV5-1 and TRBJ2-2; 8 bases match TRBD1. This TCR was recovered from a woman at least 80 years old with COVID-19, enrolled during active disease. The CDR3 reads CASSVPTGVGTGELFF. CDR3 coding DNA: TGCGCCAGCAGCGTACCGACAGGGGTGGGAACCGGGGAGCTGTTTTTT.